Listed here are 13 T cell receptor beta chains from one sample, sequenced in a study of breast tumors, draining lymph nodes, adjacent tissues. Samples came from axillary lymph nodes draining the breast cancer. TCRdb redid the calling of the multiplex PCR reads with MiXCR, one entry per CDR3 protein. The data contain approximately 250,000 distinct CDR3 sequences, under 40% of them singletons. Specimen: axillary lymph node tissue. These receptors all stem from a female donor with breast cancer. Some clones in this sample may be carry-over from other donors' samples.

The table lists this clonotype with a count of one. The junction differs from germline at one of its ends, possibly a read error. The gene calls are TRBV6-2 or TRBV6-3 and TRBJ1-4; maybe TRBD1 (6 bases). There are 11 residues in the CDR3. From germline, CDR1 is MNHEY and CDR2 SVGEGT. CDR3 bases: TGCGCCAGCACGGGGGCAGAAAAACTGTTTTTT. Protein: CASTGAEKLFF.

In regard to this clonotype: One junction end disagrees with the germline gene, perhaps due to a read error. The chain combines TRBV9 with TRBJ1-2; 10 bases line up with TRBD1. The V gene's germline CDR1 is SGDLS and CDR2 YYNGEE. The CDR3 runs to 15 residues. The CDR3 coding sequence is TGTGCCAGCAGCCCGGGGACAGGGGAGGACTATGGCTCCACCTTC. Amino acid sequence: CASSPGTGEDYGSTF.

This clonotype was counted at least ten times. V usage is TRBV14 and J usage is TRBJ2-1, with TRBD2 matching over 11 bases. The CDR3 sequence is 18 residues long. Germline V CDR1 and CDR2: SGHDN, FVKESK. Trimming removed 1 base from V and 4 bases from J; junction bases left unmatched: 9. The CDR3 DNA reads as TGTGCCAGCAGCCAAGCAGGTTTAGCGGGAGGGGCGTACAATGAGCAGTTCTTC. Protein product: CASSQAGLAGGAYNEQFF.

In its sample, this clonotype was seen many times. CDR3 amino acids: CASRRTGGYEQYF. The CDR3 DNA reads as TGTGCCAGCAGAAGGACAGGGGGCTACGAGCAGTACTTC. The V gene is TRBV14, the J gene TRBJ2-7, with 10 nucleotides matching TRBD1. The junction had 2 bases not matched to a gene; V was cut back by 6 bases and J by 3 bases. The CDR3 loop spans 13 amino acids. Germline CDR1 and CDR2: SGHDN and FVKESK.

As regards this clonotype: Its ends do not fully match the called genes, so a read error is possible. The V call is TRBV15, the J call TRBJ2-7, with D hard to call. This CDR3 has 17 residues. CDR1 is LNHNV, CDR2 YYDKDF, per germline (reference sequence). CDR3 sequence: CATSREPPGSKLGEQRF. In DNA form, the CDR3 reads TGTGCCACCAGCAGAGAACCGCCGGGCTCAAAATTGGGCGAGCAGCGCTTC.

The chain is built from TRBV20-1 and TRBJ1-2; 7 positions match TRBD1. CDR3 size: 14 residues. The ends lost 5 bases at V and 5 bases at J; junction bases unmatched: 11. CDR1 is DFQATT, CDR2 SNEGSKA, per germline (reference sequence). In nucleotides, the CDR3 is TGCAGTGCTCAAGTTGACAGGGAGCAATATGGCTACACCTTC. Translated: CSAQVDREQYGYTF.

This clonotype was counted at least ten times. This rearrangement joins TRBV7-9 to TRBJ2-2; 8 bases agree with TRBD2. From germline, CDR1 is SEHNR and CDR2 FQNEAQ (reference sequence). The CDR3 sequence is 17 residues long. Unmatched junction bases numbered 9, after V lost 2 bases and J lost 4 bases. CDR3 coding DNA: TGTGCCAGCAGCTTAAGAGCGGGAGAGGGTCGCACCGGGGAGCTGTTTTTT. Translating it yields CASSLRAGEGRTGELFF.

There are many counts of this clonotype. The chain employs TRBV6-6 and TRBJ2-3; 8 bases match TRBD2. Germline V gives CDR1 MNHNY, CDR2 SVGAGI (reference sequence). Losses at the gene ends were 4 bases for V and 2 bases for J; bases not matched to a gene: 2. The CDR3 totals 14 residues. CDR3 sequence (DNA): TGTGCCAGCAGTTCGGGGGGGTACACAGATACGCAGTATTTT. Protein product: CASSSGGYTDTQYF.

This clonotype was seen repeatedly, ten times or more. This chain uses TRBV5-1 with TRBJ2-5; TRBD2 agrees at 8 bases. The V segment lost 6 bases and the J segment 1 base; nucleotides outside the gene matches: 8. The CDR3 runs to 15 residues. Per germline, CDR1 SGHRS and CDR2 YFSETQ. The CDR3 DNA follows: TGCGCCAGCACCTCTGGCGGGGGGATCCAAGAGACCCAGTACTTC. Protein sequence: CASTSGGGIQETQYF.

About this clonotype: One base away lies a much larger clone, so this may be a sequencing read error. The conserved final phenylalanine or tryptophan is absent from the CDR3, which likely points to a read error. The chain employs TRBV7-9 and TRBJ2-1, with D tentatively TRBD2 (5 bases). The CDR3 sequence is 14 residues long. Germline values: CDR1 SEHNR, CDR2 FQNEAQ (reference sequence). Trimming took 5 bases from V and 3 from J, leaving 11 bases between them. CDR3 protein: CASSDTRGYNEQFL. The CDR3 nucleotides are TGTGCCAGCAGCGACACCCGGGGCTACAATGAGCAGTTCCTC.

This clonotype was seen ten or more times. The CDR3 DNA reads TGTGCCAGCAGCGCCCGACAGCGTGAAGGCTACACCTTC. The encoded protein is CASSARQREGYTF. The chain joins TRBV5-6 to TRBJ1-2; a possible D gene is TRBD1 (5 bases). The CDR3 extends over 13 amino acids. The germline gives CDR1 SGHDT, CDR2 YYEEEE. Trimming stripped 4 bases from V and 8 bases from J, with 15 bases between.

Notes on this clonotype: A read error is possible here, since a much larger clone lies one base away. The CDR3 sequence: CASSHSRGLGNQPQHF. The CDR3 DNA reads as TGTGCCAGCAGTCACTCGAGGGGACTGGGCAATCAGCCCCAGCATTTT. The V gene is TRBV6-6, the J gene TRBJ1-5; tentatively, D is TRBD1 (5 bases). The CDR3 consists of 16 residues. Per the germline V gene, CDR1 is MNHNY and CDR2 is SVGAGI (reference sequence).

This clonotype was detected many times. CDR3: CASSPGDSPNTGELFF. The CDR3, as DNA: TGTGCCAGCAGCCCAGGGGACAGCCCGAACACCGGGGAGCTGTTTTTT. The chain links TRBV11-1 to TRBJ2-2, with 7 bases matching TRBD1. Germline V gene sequence: CDR1 SGHAT, CDR2 FQDESV (reference sequence). This CDR3 spans 16 amino acids. Trimming took 5 bases from V and 0 from J; bases not matched to a gene: 6.